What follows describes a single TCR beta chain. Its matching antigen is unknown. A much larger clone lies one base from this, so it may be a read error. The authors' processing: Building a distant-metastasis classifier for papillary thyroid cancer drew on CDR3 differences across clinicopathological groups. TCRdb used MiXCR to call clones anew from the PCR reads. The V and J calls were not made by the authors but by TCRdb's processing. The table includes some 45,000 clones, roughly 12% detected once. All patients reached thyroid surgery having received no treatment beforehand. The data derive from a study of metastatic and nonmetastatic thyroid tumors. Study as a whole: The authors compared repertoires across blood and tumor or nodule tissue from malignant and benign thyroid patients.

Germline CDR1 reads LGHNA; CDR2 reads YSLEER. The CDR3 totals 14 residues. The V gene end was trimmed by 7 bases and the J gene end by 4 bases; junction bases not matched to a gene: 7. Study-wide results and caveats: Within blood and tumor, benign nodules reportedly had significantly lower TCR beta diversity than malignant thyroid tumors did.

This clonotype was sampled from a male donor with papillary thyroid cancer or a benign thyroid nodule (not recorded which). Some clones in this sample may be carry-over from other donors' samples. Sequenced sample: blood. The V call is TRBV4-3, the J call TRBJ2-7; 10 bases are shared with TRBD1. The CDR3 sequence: CASILGQGGYEQYF. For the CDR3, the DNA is TGCGCCAGCATCCTCGGACAGGGGGGGTACGAGCAGTACTTC.